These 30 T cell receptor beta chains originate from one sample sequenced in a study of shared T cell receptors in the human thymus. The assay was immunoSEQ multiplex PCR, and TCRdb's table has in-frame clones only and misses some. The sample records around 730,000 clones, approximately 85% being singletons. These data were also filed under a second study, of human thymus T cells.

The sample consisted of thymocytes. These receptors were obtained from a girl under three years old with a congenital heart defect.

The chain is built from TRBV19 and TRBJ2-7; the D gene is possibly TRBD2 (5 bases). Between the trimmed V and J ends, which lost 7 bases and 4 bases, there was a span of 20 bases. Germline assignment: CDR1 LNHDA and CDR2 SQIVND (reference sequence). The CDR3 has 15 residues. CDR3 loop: CASTLAGSSPYEQYF. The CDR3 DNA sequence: TGTGCCAGTACACTGGCGGGCAGTTCTCCTTACGAGCAGTACTTC.

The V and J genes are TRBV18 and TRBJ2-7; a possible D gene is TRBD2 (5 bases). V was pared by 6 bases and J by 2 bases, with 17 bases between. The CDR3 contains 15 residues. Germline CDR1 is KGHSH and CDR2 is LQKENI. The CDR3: CASSPGKPRTYEQYF. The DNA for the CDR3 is TGTGCCAGCTCCCCCGGGAAGCCCAGAACCTACGAGCAGTACTTC.

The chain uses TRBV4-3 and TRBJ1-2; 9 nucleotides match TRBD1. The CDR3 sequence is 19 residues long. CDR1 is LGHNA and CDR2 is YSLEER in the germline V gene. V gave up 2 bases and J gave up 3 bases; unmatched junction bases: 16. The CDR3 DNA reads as TGCGCCAGCAGCCAAAGGGTTTATCGACAGGGGGTTTTGCACTATGGCTACACCTTC. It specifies CASSQRVYRQGVLHYGYTF.

The CDR3 is CASSPVPNTEAFF. CDR3 nucleotide sequence: TGTGCCAGCAGCCCAGTCCCGAACACTGAAGCTTTCTTT. The chain uses TRBV5-5 and TRBJ1-1, with no clear D. Germline assignment: CDR1 SGHKS and CDR2 YYEKEE (reference sequence). V dropped 4 bases and J dropped 1 base, with 8 bases sitting between them. The length of the CDR3 is 13 residues.

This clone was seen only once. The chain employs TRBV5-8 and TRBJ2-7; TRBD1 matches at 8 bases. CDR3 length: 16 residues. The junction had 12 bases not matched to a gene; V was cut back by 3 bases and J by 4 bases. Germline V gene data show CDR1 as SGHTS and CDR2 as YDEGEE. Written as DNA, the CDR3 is TGTGCCAGCAGCTGTGCCGGTGGACAGGGAGGTTACGAGCAGTACTTC. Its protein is CASSCAGGQGGYEQYF.

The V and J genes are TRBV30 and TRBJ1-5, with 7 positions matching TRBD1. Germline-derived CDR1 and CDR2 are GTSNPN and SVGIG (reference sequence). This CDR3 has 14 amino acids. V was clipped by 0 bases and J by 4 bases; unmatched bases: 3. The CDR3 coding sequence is TGTGCCTGGAGTGTACAGGGGCAGAATCAGCCCCAGCATTTT. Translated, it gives CAWSVQGQNQPQHF.

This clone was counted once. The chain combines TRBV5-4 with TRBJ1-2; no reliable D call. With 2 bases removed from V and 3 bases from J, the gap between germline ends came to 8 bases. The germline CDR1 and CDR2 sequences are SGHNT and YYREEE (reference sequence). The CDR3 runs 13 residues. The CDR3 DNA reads TGTGCCAGCAGCTTCGGGGTTGACTATGGCTACACCTTC. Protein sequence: CASSFGVDYGYTF.

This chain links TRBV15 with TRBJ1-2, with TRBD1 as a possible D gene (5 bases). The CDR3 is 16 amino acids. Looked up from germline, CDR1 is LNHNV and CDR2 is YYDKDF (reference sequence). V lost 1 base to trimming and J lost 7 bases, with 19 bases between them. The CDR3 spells CATSRGQPGISGGYTF. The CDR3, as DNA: TGTGCCACCAGCAGAGGACAACCAGGGATCTCAGGTGGCTACACCTTC.

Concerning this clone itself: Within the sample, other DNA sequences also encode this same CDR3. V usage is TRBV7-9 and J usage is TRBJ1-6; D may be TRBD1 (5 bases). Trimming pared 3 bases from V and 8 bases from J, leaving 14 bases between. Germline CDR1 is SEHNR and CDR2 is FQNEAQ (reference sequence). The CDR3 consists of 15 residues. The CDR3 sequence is CASSFHPGVDSPLHF. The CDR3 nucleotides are TGTGCCAGCAGCTTCCATCCGGGGGTTGATTCACCCCTCCACTTT.

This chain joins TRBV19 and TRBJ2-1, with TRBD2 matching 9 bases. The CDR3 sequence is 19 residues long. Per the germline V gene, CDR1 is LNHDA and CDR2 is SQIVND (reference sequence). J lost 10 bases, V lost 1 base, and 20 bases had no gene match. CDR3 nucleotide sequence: TGTGCCAGTAGTATAGTCTCGGGGTCCGGCCAGAGCGGGGGGCACGAGCAGTTCTTC. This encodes CASSIVSGSGQSGGHEQFF.

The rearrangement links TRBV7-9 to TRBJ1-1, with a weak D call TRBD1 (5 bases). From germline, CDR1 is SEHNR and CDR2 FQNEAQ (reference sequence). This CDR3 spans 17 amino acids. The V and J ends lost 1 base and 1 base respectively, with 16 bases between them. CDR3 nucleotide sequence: TGTGCCAGCAGCTTAGGATACAGGAGCCTTTCGAACACTGAAGCTTTCTTT. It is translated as CASSLGYRSLSNTEAFF.

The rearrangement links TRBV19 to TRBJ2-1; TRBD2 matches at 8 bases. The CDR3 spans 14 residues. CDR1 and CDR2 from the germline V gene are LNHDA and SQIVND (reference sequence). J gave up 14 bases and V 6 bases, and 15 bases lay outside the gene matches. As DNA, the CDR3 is TGTGCCAGTAGACGATCGCGCCGGGGGGGCTGGAAGTTCTTC. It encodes CASRRSRRGGWKFF.

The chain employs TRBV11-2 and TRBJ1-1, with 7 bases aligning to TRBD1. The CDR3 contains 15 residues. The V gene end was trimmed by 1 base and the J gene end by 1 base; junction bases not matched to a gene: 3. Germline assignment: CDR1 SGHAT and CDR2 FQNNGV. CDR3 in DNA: TGTGCCAGCAGCTTAGGGACAGGCCCGAACACTGAAGCTTTCTTT. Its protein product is CASSLGTGPNTEAFF. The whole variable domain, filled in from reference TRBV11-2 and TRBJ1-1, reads EAGVAQSPRYKIIEKRQSVAFWCNPISGHATLYWYQQILGQGPKLLIQFQNNGVVDDSQLPKDRFSAERLKGVDSTLKIQPAKLEDSAVYLCASSLGTGPNTEAFFGQGTRLTVV.

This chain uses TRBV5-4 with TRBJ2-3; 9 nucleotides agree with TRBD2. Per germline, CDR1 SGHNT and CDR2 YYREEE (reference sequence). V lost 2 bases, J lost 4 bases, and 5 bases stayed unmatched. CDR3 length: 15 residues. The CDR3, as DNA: TGTGCCAGCAGCTTAGCGGGGGGAACTCCAGATACGCAGTATTTT. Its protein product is CASSLAGGTPDTQYF. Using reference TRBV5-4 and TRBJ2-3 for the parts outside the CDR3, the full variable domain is ETGVTQSPTHLIKTRGQQVTLRCSSQSGHNTVSWYQQALGQGPQFIFQYYREEENGRGNFPPRFSGLQFPNYSSELNVNALELDDSALYLCASSLAGGTPDTQYFGPGTRLTVL.

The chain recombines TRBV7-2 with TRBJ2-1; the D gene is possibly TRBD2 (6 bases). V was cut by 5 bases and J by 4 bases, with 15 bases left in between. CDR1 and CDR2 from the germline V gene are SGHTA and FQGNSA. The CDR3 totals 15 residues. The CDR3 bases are TGTGCCAGCAGCCCAAGGGGACTGGTATACAATGAGCAGTTCTTC. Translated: CASSPRGLVYNEQFF.

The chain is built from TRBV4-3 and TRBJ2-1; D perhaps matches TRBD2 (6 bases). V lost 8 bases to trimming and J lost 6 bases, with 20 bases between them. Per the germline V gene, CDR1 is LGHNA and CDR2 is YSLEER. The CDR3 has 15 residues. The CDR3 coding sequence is TGCGCCAGCTCGGAGGGGCGGGGTGCGGGCAATGAGCAGTTCTTC. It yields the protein CASSEGRGAGNEQFF.

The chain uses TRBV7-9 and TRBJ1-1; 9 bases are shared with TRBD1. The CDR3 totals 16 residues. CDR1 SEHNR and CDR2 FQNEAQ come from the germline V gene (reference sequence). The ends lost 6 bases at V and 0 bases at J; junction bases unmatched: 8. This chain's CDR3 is CASSPEQGAVNTEAFF. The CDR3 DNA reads TGTGCCAGCAGTCCCGAACAGGGGGCCGTGAACACTGAAGCTTTCTTT.

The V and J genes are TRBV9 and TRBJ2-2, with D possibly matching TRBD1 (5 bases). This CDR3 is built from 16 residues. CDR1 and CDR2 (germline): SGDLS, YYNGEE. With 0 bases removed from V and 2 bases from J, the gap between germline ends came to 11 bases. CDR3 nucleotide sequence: TGTGCCAGCAGCGTAGAGGATAGGGGAAACACCGGGGAGCTGTTTTTT. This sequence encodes CASSVEDRGNTGELFF.

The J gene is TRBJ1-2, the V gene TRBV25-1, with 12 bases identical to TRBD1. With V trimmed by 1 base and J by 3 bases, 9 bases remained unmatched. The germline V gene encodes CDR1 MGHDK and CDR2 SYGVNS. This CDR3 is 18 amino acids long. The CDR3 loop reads CASSELGYGTGGDYGYTF. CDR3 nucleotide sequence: TGTGCCAGCAGTGAATTAGGGTACGGGACAGGGGGCGACTATGGCTACACCTTC.

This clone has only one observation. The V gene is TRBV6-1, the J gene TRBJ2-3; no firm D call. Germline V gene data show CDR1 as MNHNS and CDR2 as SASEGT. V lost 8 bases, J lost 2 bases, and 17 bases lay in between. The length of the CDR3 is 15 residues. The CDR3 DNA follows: TGTGCCAGCGGTCTGAAAGCCACCTACACAGATACGCAGTATTTT. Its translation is CASGLKATYTDTQYF.

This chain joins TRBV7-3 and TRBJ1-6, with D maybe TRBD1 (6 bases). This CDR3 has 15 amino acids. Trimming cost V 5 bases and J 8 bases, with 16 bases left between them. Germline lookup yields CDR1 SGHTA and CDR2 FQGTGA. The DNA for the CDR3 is TGTGCCAGCAGCCGTGGAACAGGGATGGATTCACCCCTCCACTTT. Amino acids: CASSRGTGMDSPLHF.

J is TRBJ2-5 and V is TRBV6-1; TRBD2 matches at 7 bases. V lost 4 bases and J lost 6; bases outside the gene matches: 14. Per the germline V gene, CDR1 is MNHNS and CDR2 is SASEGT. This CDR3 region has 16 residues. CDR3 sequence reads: CASSVTGRGSGKTQYF. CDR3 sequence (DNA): TGTGCCAGCAGTGTGACCGGGCGGGGGTCGGGGAAGACCCAGTACTTC.

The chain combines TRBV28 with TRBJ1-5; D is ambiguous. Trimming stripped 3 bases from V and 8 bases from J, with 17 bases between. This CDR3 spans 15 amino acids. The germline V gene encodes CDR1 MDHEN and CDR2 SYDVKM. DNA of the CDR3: TGTGCCAGCAGTTTCTTTCGGTTCGAATTGGAGCCCCAGCATTTT. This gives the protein CASSFFRFELEPQHF.

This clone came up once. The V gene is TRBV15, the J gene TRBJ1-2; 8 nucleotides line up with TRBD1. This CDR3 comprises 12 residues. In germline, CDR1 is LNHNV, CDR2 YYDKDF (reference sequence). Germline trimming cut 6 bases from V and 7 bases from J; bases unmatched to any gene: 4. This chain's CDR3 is CATSPTGGGYTF. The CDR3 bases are TGTGCCACCAGTCCTACAGGGGGTGGCTACACCTTC.

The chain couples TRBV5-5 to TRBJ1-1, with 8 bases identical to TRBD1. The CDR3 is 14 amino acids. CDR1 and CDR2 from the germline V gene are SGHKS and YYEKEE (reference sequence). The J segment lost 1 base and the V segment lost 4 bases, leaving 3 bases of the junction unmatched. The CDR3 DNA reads TGTGCCAGCAGCCTAGGGACAGGGAACACTGAAGCTTTCTTT. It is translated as CASSLGTGNTEAFF. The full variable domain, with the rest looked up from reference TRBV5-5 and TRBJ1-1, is DAGVTQSPTHLIKTRGQQVTLRCSPISGHKSVSWYQQVLGQGPQFIFQYYEKEERGRGNFPDRFSARQFPNYSSELNVNALLLGDSALYLCASSLGTGNTEAFFGQGTRLTVV.

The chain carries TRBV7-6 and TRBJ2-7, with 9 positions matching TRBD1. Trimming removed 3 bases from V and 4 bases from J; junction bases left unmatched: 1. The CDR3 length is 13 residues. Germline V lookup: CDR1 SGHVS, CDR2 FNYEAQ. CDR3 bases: TGTGCCAGCAGCTTGGGGACAGGGTACGAGCAGTACTTC. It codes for CASSLGTGYEQYF.

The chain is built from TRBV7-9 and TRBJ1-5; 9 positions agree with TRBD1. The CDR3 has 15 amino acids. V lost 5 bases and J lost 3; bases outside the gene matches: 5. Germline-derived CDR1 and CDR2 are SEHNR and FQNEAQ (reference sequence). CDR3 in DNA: TGTGCCAGCAGCCCGACAGGGGGAGACAATCAGCCCCAGCATTTT. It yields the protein CASSPTGGDNQPQHF. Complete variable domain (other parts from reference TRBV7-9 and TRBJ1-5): DTGVSQNPRHKITKRGQNVTFRCDPISEHNRLYWYRQTLGQGPEFLTYFQNEAQLEKSRLLSDRFSAERPKGSFSTLEIQRTEQGDSAMYLCASSPTGGDNQPQHFGDGTRLSIL.

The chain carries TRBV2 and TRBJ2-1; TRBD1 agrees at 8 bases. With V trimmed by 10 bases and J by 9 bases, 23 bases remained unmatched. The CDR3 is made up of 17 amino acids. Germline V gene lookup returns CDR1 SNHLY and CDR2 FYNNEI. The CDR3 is CATSPPDRVNPETEQFF. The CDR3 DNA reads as TGTGCCACGAGCCCCCCGGACAGGGTAAATCCTGAGACTGAGCAGTTCTTC.

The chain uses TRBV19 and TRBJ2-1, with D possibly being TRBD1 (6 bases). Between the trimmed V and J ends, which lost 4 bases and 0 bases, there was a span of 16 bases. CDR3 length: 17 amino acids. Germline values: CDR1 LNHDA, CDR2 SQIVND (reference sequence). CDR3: CASSRGYDRISYNEQFF. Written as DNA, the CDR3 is TGTGCCAGTAGTAGGGGGTACGACAGGATCTCCTACAATGAGCAGTTCTTC.

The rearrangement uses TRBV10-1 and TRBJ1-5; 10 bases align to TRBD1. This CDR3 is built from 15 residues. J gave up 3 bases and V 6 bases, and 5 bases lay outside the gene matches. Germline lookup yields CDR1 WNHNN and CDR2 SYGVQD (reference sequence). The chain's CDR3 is CASRFDRGLNQPQHF. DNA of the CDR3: TGCGCCAGCAGGTTCGACAGGGGGCTCAATCAGCCCCAGCATTTT.